This T cell receptor (beta chain) was sequenced for a study of CD8+CD57+ T cells in acquired aplastic anemia. For the study at large: Sorted cells (CD4+ and CD8+) yielded DNA amounts that averaged approximately 3.1 ug. Researchers reported that healthy donors averaged about 9.8 million reads for CD4+ cells.

CDR3 and TCR beta VDJ profiling relied on genomic DNA as the template. TCRdb reprocessed the reads via MiXCR and lists one record per CDR3 protein. The data contain some 210,000 distinct CDR3 sequences, 61% of them singletons. This clonotype has a count of ten or more. The antigen remains unidentified. A much larger clone differs by one base, so this may be a read error. The germline gives CDR1 SEHNR, CDR2 FQNEAQ (reference sequence). The CDR3 is 13 residues long. Study-level points and caveats: Patients and controls had CD8+ Simpson's diversity values that were not significantly distinct. Patients shared 25 to 35 CD8+ CDR3 sequences with controls.

This chain connects TRBV7-9 to TRBJ2-7, with 7 bases fitting TRBD1. Sequencing was done on a sample of sorted CD4+, CD8+, or CD8+CD57+ T cells (not recorded which) from PBMCs. The source of this sequence is a human donor in good health. The CDR3: CTSIDRVGYEQYF. In DNA, the CDR3 is TGTACCAGCATAGACAGGGTTGGCTACGAGCAGTACTTC.